Presented here are 17 T cell receptor beta chains from one specimen sequenced in a study of T cell repertoires in cytomegalovirus infection. Their cognate antigens are unknown. TCRdb ran MiXCR on the reads and lists one entry per CDR3 protein. Here the sample spans about 830,000 distinct CDR3 sequences, around a third being singletons. Specimen: cultured CD8+ T cells from PBMCs, collected from culture after CMV antigen stimulation. Source of these receptors: a human donor in good health (CMV status not recorded). Some clones in this sample may be carry-over from other donors' samples.

The chain uses TRBV9 and TRBJ1-3; D gene uncertain. Deletions cut 2 bases from V and 0 bases from J, with 12 bases between. This CDR3 is built from 16 residues. CDR1 and CDR2 (germline): SGDLS, YYNGEE. CDR3 sequence: CASSVEGPFSGNTIYF. DNA for the CDR3: TGTGCCAGCAGCGTGGAAGGACCCTTCTCTGGAAACACCATATATTTT.

The chain links TRBV6-2 or TRBV6-3 to TRBJ2-7; tentatively, D is TRBD1 (5 bases). The CDR3 has 13 amino acids. The V gene lost 7 bases and the J gene lost 4 bases, with 14 bases spanning the gap. The germline V gene has CDR1 MNHEY and CDR2 SVGEGT. The DNA for the CDR3 is TGTGCCAGCATGGGGCGATCTATATACGAGCAGTACGTC. Protein: CASMGRSIYEQYV.

The V and J genes are TRBV4-1 and TRBJ2-2; the match to TRBD2 covers 9 bases. V was clipped by 4 bases and J by 0 bases; unmatched bases: 6. The CDR3 has 17 residues. Looked up from germline, CDR1 is MGHRA and CDR2 is YSYEKL. CDR3 amino acids: CASSRGGGRANTGELFF. In DNA, the CDR3 is TGCGCCAGCAGCCGCGGGGGGGGTCGGGCGAACACCGGGGAGCTGTTTTTT.

This clonotype turned up a few times. The CDR3 loop reads CASSLGGIPQHF. The DNA for the CDR3 is TGTGCCAGCAGCTTAGGCGGGATCCCACAGCATTTT. This rearrangement joins TRBV7-9 to TRBJ1-5; unclear D gene. Germline V gives CDR1 SEHNR, CDR2 FQNEAQ (reference sequence). V dropped 1 base and J dropped 13 bases, with 11 bases sitting between them. The CDR3 is made up of 12 amino acids.

The genes are TRBV10-3 and TRBJ1-1; 8 bases map to TRBD1. From germline, CDR1 is ENHRY and CDR2 SYGVKD. V dropped 1 base and J dropped 8; count of bases not matched to a gene: 12. The CDR3 runs to 16 residues. CDR3 bases: TGTGCCATCAGTGAGTTAGGACAGGGTTACTTAGGAGAAGCTTTCTTT. Translated, it gives CAISELGQGYLGEAFF.

The CDR3 sequence: CASSSRLSGEQFF. CDR3 nucleotides: TGTGCCAGCAGCTCCAGGCTTTCGGGAGAGCAGTTCTTC. The chain combines TRBV7-9 with TRBJ2-1; a possible D gene is TRBD2 (5 bases). CDR1 and CDR2 (germline): SEHNR, FQNEAQ (reference sequence). The CDR3 loop spans 13 amino acids. Trimming stripped 4 bases from V and 10 bases from J, with 14 bases between.

This clonotype was seen more than once but under ten times. This chain uses TRBV15 with TRBJ2-1, with TRBD1 matching 9 bases. The CDR3 has 17 amino acids. After removal of 0 bases from V and 2 bases from J, the junction contained 5 bases not matched to a gene. CDR1 LNHNV and CDR2 YYDKDF come from the germline V gene (reference sequence). CDR3 sequence: CATSRDRGQGPYNEQFF. DNA of the CDR3: TGTGCCACCAGCAGAGATCGGGGACAGGGTCCCTACAATGAGCAGTTCTTC.

J is TRBJ2-1 and V is TRBV4-1, with D possibly being TRBD2 (6 bases). Germline V gives CDR1 MGHRA, CDR2 YSYEKL. The germline V and J ends were trimmed by 8 bases and 6 bases, with 17 bases remaining between them. The CDR3 length is 14 residues. CDR3 region: CASGDGGFSNEQFF. The CDR3, as DNA: TGCGCCAGCGGCGATGGGGGGTTTTCCAATGAGCAGTTCTTC.

This clonotype was seen ten or more times. This chain uses TRBV7-2 with TRBJ2-7; TRBD1 matches 8 bases. The CDR3 runs 14 residues. Germline CDR1 SGHTA, CDR2 FQGNSA. After removal of 7 bases from V and 2 bases from J, the junction contained 7 bases not matched to a gene. CDR3 region: CASTRGTGTYEQYV. CDR3 nucleotide sequence: TGTGCCAGCACCCGAGGGACAGGAACCTACGAGCAGTACGTC.

This clonotype was seen more than once but under ten times. The CDR3 sequence is CASSLEDYTDTQYF. The CDR3 region has the DNA TGTGCCAGCAGCTTAGAGGACTACACAGATACGCAGTATTTT. The chain uses TRBV7-2 and TRBJ2-3, with a weak D call TRBD2 (6 bases). The CDR3 spans 14 residues. Trimming shortened V by 1 base and J by 2 bases, and 7 bases separated the two germline ends. Per the germline V gene, CDR1 is SGHTA and CDR2 is FQGNSA.

The V call is TRBV6-6, the J call TRBJ1-5, with 7 bases aligning to TRBD1. Germline CDR1 is MNHNY and CDR2 is SVGAGI (reference sequence). The V gene end was trimmed by 2 bases and the J gene end by 10 bases; junction bases not matched to a gene: 11. The CDR3 length is 15 residues. The CDR3 DNA follows: TGTGCCAGCAGTTACAGGCGACAGGGTTGGGATCCCCAGCATTTT. Translation gives CASSYRRQGWDPQHF.

V gene TRBV6-5 combines with J gene TRBJ2-7, with D perhaps TRBD1 or TRBD2 (6 bases each). This CDR3 region has 13 residues. V was pared by 2 bases and J by 7 bases, with 12 bases between. The germline gives CDR1 MNHEY, CDR2 SVGAGI. The DNA of the CDR3 is TGTGCCAGCAGTTACAACAGGGCGGGGGAGCAGTACGTC. It encodes CASSYNRAGEQYV.

This clonotype was seen ten or more times. J is TRBJ1-4 and V is TRBV27; tentative D call: TRBD1 (5 bases). There are 14 residues in the CDR3. Per the germline V gene, CDR1 is MNHEY and CDR2 is SMNVEV (reference sequence). V was shortened by 5 bases and J by 7 bases, with 14 bases between the two germline ends. The DNA for the CDR3 is TGTGCCAGCAGTCTAGGGGTCCCAAGTGAAAAACTGTTTTTT. This codes for CASSLGVPSEKLFF.

The count of this clonotype is one. A junction end diverges from the germline sequence, so it may reflect a read error. This chain uses TRBV9 with TRBJ2-2; 7 bases map to TRBD1. Germline V gives CDR1 SGDLS, CDR2 YYNGEE. CDR3 size: 15 residues. Here the CDR3 reads CASSVEGANTRELFF. CDR3 in DNA: TGTGCCAGCAGCGTAGAGGGGGCGAACACCAGGGAGCTGTTTTTT.

The table lists this clonotype with a few counts. The chain recombines TRBV27 with TRBJ2-1, with D tentatively TRBD1 or TRBD2 (5 bases each). V lost 4 bases and J 2 bases, leaving 21 bases between the germline ends. CDR1 MNHEY and CDR2 SMNVEV come from the germline V gene (reference sequence). This CDR3 is built from 18 residues. The DNA for the CDR3 is TGTGCCAGCAGTTCCGAGGCAAGGGGAGCGACAACCTACAATGAGCAGTTCTTC. Encoded protein: CASSSEARGATTYNEQFF.

This clonotype was found many times. V is TRBV11-1 and J is TRBJ2-1; 9 bases align to TRBD2. The CDR3 has 15 amino acids. J gave up 9 bases and V 3 bases, and 9 bases lay outside the gene matches. Germline lookup yields CDR1 SGHAT and CDR2 FQDESV (reference sequence). Written as DNA, the CDR3 is TGTGCCAGCAGCTTGGGACTAGCAAGGCGAGGTGAGCAGTTCTTC. The encoded protein is CASSLGLARRGEQFF.

This clonotype appeared many times. This chain uses TRBV6-2 or TRBV6-3 with TRBJ1-1; no clear D. Looked up from germline, CDR1 is MNHEY and CDR2 is SVGEGT. V was cut by 0 bases and J by 4 bases, with 9 bases left in between. The CDR3 spans 14 residues. The CDR3 DNA follows: TGTGCCAGCAGTTACTCGGGGAGCTCCACTGAAGCTTTCTTT. This translates into CASSYSGSSTEAFF.